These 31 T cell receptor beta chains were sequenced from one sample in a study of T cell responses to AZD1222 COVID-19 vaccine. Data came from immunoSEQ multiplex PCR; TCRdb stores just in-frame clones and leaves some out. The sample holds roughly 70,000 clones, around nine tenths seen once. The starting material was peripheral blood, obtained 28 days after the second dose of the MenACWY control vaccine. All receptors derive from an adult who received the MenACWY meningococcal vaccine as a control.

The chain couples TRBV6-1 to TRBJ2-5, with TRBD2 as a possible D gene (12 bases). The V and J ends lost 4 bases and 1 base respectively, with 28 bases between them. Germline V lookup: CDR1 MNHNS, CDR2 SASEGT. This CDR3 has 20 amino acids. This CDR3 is CASSVGDRGWTSGIQETQYF. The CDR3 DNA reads TGTGCCAGCAGTGTAGGGGACAGGGGGTGGACTAGCGGGATCCAAGAGACCCAGTACTTC.

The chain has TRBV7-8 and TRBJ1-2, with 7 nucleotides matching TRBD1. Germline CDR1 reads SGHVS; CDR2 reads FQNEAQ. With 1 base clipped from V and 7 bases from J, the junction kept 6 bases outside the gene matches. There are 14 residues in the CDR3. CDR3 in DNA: TGTGCCAGCAGCTTAGGTGACAGGGCAGGTGGCTACACCTTC. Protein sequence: CASSLGDRAGGYTF. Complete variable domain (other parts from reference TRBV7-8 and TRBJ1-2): GAGVSQSPRYKVAKRGQDVALRCDPISGHVSLFWYQQALGQGPEFLTYFQNEAQLDKSGLPSDRFFAERPEGSVSTLKIQRTQQEDSAVYLCASSLGDRAGGYTFGSGTRLTVV.

CDR3 nucleotide sequence: TGTGCCAGCAGCTTAGGGTTGCATCAGCCCCAGCATTTT. Amino acid sequence: CASSLGLHQPQHF. The rearrangement links TRBV7-2 to TRBJ1-5; D ambiguous. The germline gives CDR1 SGHTA, CDR2 FQGNSA. The CDR3 spans 13 residues. The ends were cut back, 1 base at V and 5 bases at J, with 6 bases in the middle.

Here the CDR3 reads CASSVGTGVRANEKLFF. The CDR3 DNA sequence: TGTGCCAGCAGCGTCGGGACAGGGGTCAGGGCTAATGAAAAACTGTTTTTT. The chain recombines TRBV9 with TRBJ1-4; 10 bases align to TRBD1. The CDR3 extends over 17 amino acids. Germline assignment: CDR1 SGDLS and CDR2 YYNGEE. The trim removed 2 bases at V and 3 bases at J, leaving 7 bases unmatched.

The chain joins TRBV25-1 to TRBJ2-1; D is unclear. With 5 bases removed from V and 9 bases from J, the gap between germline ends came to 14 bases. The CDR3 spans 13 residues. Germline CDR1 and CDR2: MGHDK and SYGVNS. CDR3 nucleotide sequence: TGTGCCAGCAGTACCTATGACTTCGGTGAGCAGTTCTTC. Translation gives CASSTYDFGEQFF. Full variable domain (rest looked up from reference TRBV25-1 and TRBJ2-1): EADIYQTPRYLVIGTGKKITLECSQTMGHDKMYWYQQDPGMELHLIHYSYGVNSTEKGDLSSESTVSRIRTEHFPLTLESARPSHTSQYLCASSTYDFGEQFFGPGTRLTVL.

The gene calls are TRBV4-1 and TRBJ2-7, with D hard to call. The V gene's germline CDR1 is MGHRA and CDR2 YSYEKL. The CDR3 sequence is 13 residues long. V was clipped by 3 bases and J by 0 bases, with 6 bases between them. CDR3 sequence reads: CASSHGSSYEQYF. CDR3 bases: TGCGCCAGCAGCCATGGTAGCTCCTACGAGCAGTACTTC.

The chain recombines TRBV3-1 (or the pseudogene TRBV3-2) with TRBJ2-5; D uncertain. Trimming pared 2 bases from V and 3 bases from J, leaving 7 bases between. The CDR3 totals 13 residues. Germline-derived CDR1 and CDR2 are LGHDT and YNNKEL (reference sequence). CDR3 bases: TGTGCCAGCAGCCAAATTACAGAAGAGACCCAGTACTTC. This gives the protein CASSQITEETQYF.

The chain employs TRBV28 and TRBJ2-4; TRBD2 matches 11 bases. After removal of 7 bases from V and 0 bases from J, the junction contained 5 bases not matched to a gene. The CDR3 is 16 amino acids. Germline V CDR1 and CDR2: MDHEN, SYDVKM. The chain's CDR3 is CASNVSGRVAKNIQYF. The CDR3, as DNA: TGTGCCAGCAATGTTAGCGGGAGGGTAGCCAAAAACATTCAGTACTTC.

The CDR3 region is CASSLTAAADMNTEAFF. CDR3 nucleotide sequence: TGTGCCAGCAGCTTAACGGCGGCAGCTGACATGAACACTGAAGCTTTCTTT. This chain joins TRBV7-9 and TRBJ1-1, with D unresolved. Germline values: CDR1 SEHNR, CDR2 FQNEAQ (reference sequence). Trimming shortened V by 2 bases and J by 0 bases, and 16 bases separated the two germline ends. This CDR3 is built from 17 residues.

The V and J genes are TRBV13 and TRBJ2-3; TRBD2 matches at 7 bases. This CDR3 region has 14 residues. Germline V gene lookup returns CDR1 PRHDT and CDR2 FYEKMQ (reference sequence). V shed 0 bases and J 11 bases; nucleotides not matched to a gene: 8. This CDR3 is CASSLGGLAEGQYF. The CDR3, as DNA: TGTGCCAGCAGCTTAGGGGGCCTAGCGGAAGGGCAGTATTTT.

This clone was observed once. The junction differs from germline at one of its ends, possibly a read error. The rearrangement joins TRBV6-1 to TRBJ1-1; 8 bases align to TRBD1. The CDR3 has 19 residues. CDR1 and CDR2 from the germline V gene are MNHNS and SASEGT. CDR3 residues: CARSGGQDPVWGMNTEAFF. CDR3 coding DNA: TGTGCCAGGAGTGGGGGACAGGACCCCGTCTGGGGGATGAACACTGAAGCTTTCTTT.

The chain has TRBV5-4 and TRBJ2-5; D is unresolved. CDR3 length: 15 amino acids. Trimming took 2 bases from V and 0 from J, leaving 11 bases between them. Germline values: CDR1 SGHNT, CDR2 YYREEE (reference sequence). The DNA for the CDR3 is TGTGCCAGCAGCTTAGACCCACAGTACCAAGAGACCCAGTACTTC. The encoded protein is CASSLDPQYQETQYF.

The CDR3 here is CASSLVYRADGYTF. The DNA of the CDR3 is TGTGCCAGCAGCTTAGTATACAGGGCCGACGGCTACACCTTC. This sequence joins TRBV7-2 and TRBJ1-2; perhaps TRBD1 as D (6 bases). The CDR3 totals 14 residues. Germline CDR1 SGHTA, CDR2 FQGNSA. The V gene lost 1 base and the J gene lost 8 bases, with 14 bases spanning the gap.

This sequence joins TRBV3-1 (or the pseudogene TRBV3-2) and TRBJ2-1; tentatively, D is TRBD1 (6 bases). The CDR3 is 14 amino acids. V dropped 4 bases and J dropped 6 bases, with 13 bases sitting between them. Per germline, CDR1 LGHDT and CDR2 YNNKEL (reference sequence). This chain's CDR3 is CASSLYGTLNEQFF. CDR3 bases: TGTGCCAGCAGCCTTTACGGGACACTCAATGAGCAGTTCTTC.

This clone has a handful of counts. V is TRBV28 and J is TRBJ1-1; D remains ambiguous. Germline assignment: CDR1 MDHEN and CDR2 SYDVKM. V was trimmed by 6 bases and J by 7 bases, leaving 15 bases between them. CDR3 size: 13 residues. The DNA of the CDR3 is TGTGCCAGCAGCCCCGGACGTACTCTTGAAGCTTTCTTT. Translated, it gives CASSPGRTLEAFF.

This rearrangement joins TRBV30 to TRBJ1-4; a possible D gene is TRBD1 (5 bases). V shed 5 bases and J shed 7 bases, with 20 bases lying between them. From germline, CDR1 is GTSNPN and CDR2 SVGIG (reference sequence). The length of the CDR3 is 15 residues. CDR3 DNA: TGTGCCTGGGGGGTCCCCAGGCAGGGAGGTGAAAAACTGTTTTTT. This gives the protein CAWGVPRQGGEKLFF.

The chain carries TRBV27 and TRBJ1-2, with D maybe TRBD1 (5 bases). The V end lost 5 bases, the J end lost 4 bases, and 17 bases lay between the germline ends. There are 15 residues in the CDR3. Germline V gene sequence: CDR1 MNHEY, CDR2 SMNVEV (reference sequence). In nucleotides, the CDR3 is TGTGCCAGCAGTCGTACGGGGCTGGTTGGCTATGGCTACACCTTC. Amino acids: CASSRTGLVGYGYTF.

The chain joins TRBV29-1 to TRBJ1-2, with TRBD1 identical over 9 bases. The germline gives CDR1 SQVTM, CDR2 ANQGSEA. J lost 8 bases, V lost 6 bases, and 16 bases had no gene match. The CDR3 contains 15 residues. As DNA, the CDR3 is TGCAGCGTGAAAAGGACCCCCGGGACAGGGATCGGCTACACCTTC. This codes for CSVKRTPGTGIGYTF.

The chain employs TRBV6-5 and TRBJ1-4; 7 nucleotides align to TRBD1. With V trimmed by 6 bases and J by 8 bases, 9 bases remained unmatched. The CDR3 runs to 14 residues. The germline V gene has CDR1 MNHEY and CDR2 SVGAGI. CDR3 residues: CASSKTGVGEKLFF. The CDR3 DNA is TGTGCCAGCAGCAAAACAGGGGTAGGCGAAAAACTGTTTTTT.

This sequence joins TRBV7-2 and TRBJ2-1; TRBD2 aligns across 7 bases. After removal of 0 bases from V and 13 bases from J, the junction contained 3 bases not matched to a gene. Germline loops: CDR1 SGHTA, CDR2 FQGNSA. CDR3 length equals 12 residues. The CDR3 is CASSLAGRAQFF. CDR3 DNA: TGTGCCAGCAGCTTAGCGGGGAGGGCCCAGTTCTTC.

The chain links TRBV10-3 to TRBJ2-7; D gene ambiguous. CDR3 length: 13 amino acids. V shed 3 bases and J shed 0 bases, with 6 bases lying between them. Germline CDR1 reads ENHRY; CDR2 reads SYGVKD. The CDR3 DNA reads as TGTGCCATCAGTGACGGCAGCTCCTACGAGCAGTACTTC. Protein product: CAISDGSSYEQYF.

The CDR3 coding sequence is TGTGCCAGCAGCCAAGGTTTGCGGGAAGGCACAGATACGCAGTATTTT. Protein sequence: CASSQGLREGTDTQYF. The chain recombines TRBV3-1 (or the pseudogene TRBV3-2) with TRBJ2-3, with D maybe TRBD2 (6 bases). V was trimmed by 1 base and J by 1 base, leaving 12 bases between them. The CDR3 loop spans 16 amino acids. Germline lookup yields CDR1 LGHDT and CDR2 YNNKEL (reference sequence).

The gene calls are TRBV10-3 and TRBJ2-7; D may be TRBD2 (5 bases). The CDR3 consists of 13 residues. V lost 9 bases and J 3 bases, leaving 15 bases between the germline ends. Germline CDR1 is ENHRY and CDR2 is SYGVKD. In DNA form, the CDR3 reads TGTGCCATTCGGAGCGGCTCGCACTACGAGCAGTACTTC. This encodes CAIRSGSHYEQYF.

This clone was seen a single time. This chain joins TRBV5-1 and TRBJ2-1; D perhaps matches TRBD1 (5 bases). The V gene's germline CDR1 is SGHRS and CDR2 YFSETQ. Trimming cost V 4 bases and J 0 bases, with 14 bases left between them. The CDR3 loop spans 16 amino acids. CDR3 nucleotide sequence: TGCGCCAGCAGCCTGGGGCGGATGAGCTCCTACAATGAGCAGTTCTTC. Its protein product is CASSLGRMSSYNEQFF. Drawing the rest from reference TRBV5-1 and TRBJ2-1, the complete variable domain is KAGVTQTPRYLIKTRGQQVTLSCSPISGHRSVSWYQQTPGQGLQFLFEYFSETQRNKGNFPGRFSGRQFSNSRSEMNVSTLELGDSALYLCASSLGRMSSYNEQFFGPGTRLTVL.

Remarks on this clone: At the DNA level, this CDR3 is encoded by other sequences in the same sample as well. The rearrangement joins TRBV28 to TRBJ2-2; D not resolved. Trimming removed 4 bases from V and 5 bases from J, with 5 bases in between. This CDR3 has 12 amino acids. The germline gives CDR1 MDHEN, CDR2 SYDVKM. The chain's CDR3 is CASSSNTGELFF. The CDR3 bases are TGTGCCAGCAGTTCAAATACCGGGGAGCTGTTTTTT.

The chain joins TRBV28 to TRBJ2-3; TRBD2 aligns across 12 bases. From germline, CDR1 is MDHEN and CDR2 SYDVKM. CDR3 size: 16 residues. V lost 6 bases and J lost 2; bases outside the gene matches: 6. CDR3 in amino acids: CASSLTSGGYTDTQYF. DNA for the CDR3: TGTGCCAGCAGCCTGACTAGCGGGGGTTACACAGATACGCAGTATTTT.

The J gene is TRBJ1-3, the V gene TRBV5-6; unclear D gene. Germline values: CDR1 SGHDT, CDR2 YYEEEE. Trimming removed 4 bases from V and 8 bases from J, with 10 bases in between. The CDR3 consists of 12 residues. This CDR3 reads CASSRPVDTIYF. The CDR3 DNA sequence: TGTGCCAGCAGCCGCCCCGTTGACACCATATATTTT.

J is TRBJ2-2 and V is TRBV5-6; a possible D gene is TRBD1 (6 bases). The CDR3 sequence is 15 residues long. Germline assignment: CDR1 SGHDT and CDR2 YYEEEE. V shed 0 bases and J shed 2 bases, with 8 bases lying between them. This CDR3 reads CASSLGTVNTGELFF. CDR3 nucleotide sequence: TGTGCCAGCAGCTTGGGGACAGTAAACACCGGGGAGCTGTTTTTT. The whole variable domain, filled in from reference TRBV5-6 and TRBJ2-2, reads DAGVTQSPTHLIKTRGQQVTLRCSPKSGHDTVSWYQQALGQGPQFIFQYYEEEERQRGNFPDRFSGHQFPNYSSELNVNALLLGDSALYLCASSLGTVNTGELFFGEGSRLTVL.

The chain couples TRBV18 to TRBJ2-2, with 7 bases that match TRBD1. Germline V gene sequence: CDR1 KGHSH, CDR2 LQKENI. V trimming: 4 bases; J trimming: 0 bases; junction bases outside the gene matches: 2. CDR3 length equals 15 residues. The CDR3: CASSRDSANTGELFF. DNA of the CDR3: TGTGCCAGCTCACGGGACAGCGCGAACACCGGGGAGCTGTTTTTT.

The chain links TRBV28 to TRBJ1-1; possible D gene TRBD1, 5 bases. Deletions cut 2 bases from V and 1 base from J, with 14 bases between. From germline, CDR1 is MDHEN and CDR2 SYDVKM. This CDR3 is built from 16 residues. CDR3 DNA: TGTGCCAGCAGTTTAGACAGCCTCCTCGGGAACACTGAAGCTTTCTTT. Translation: CASSLDSLLGNTEAFF.

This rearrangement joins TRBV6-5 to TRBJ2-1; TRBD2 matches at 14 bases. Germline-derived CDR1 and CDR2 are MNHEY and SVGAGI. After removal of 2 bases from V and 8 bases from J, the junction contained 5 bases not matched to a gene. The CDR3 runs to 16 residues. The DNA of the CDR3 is TGTGCCAGCAGTTACCGCGGGACTAGCGGGAGCGATGAGCAGTTCTTC. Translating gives CASSYRGTSGSDEQFF.